This T cell receptor (beta chain) is from a study of blood T cells in healthy people across ages. This clonotype came up a few times. A second roughly 7 to 12 cycle PCR used barcoded and J-beta primers. A single record per CDR3 protein comes from TCRdb applying MiXCR to the 5' RACE reads. In the table there are 800,000 to 1,000,000 distinct CDR3 sequences, under 50% of which are singletons. Sequencing input: blood. This clonotype was obtained from a man aged 25-40 years in good health.

Here the CDR3 reads CASSQETSGYYEQYF. The CDR3 DNA reads TGCGCCAGCAGCCAAGAGACTAGCGGGTACTACGAGCAGTACTTC. The chain employs TRBV4-3 and TRBJ2-5; 10 nucleotides match TRBD2. The J call may be faulty, since TRBJ2-7 better matches the DNA end. CDR1 is LGHNA, CDR2 YSLEER, per germline. There are 15 residues in the CDR3.